This TCR beta chain was sequenced in a study of T cells in Graves' hyperthyroidism and ophthalmopathy (dated by TCRdb to between 2018 and 2020). With regard to the full study: Peripheral blood was collected at initial diagnosis, before any treatment. The paper reports TCR Vbeta CDR3 sequencing of approximately 130 peripheral blood samples: 40 or so ophthalmopathy, roughly 80 hyperthyroidism and around 17 progressor patients. An independent validation cohort of about 19 hyperthyroidism patients and approximately 15 patients who later progressed to ophthalmopathy tested prospective prediction of ophthalmopathy. To identify TCR V-J signatures that set the groups apart, the researchers used a discovery cohort of 100 or so patients, made up of around 42 with Graves' ophthalmopathy and 55 to 65 with stable Graves' hyperthyroidism. In more than 5 Graves' hyperthyroidism patients, the study also compared T-cell repertoires from thyroid tissue with T-cell repertoires from blood. After blood sampling, hyperthyroidism patients were treated with methimazole at a starting dose of 30 mg daily, and ophthalmopathy patients were treated with high-dose intravenous methylprednisolone. The roughly 99 discovery patients were divided at random into training and test sets in a 7:3 ratio. General conclusions and limits of the study: No statistical method was used to set the sample size in advance, and investigators knew the group allocation. Most expanded thyroid clonotypes (frequency above 0.001) were also detected in blood, suggesting blood repertoires may reflect thyroid immune responses. In validation, the model predicted progression to ophthalmopathy with over 60% sensitivity and 72.22% specificity, a median of around 6.6 months before onset. In cross-validation, a model built on a 13 V-J signature told ophthalmopathy apart from stable hyperthyroidism with approximately 90% sensitivity and about 81% specificity, and in testing the same model reached 80%/75%.

This clonotype has a count of ten or more. Its antigen is not yet known. No much larger clone is present one base from it, and per-base qualities are unavailable. The TCR beta CDR3 regions were amplified from the RNA transcripts. For the first round of RT-PCR on the TCR CDR3, the HTBI primer set was used together with the Qiagen OneStep RT-PCR kit. A second multiplex PCR round built the libraries, followed by size selection and purification. The libraries were sequenced on an Illumina HiSeq2000 using paired-end 100 bp reads. Per the authors' processing: SOAPnuke was used to process the raw data, removing reads that contained adapters or uncalled bases, had a mean Phred below 15, or lacked an exact match to the constant primer or identifier. COPE v1.2.5 was used to merge the high-quality paired reads, and each unique nucleotide sequence was defined as a clonotype. MiTCR v1.1 was used to align clonotypes to the IMGT TRBV, TRBD and TRBJ reference segments. Analysis was restricted to V-J combinations with a frequency above 0.0001, which covered roughly 99% of repertoires. The TCS score was defined as the ratio of F50 (clonal expansion) to E x V (chaos), calculated using BLOSUM62-based TCRdist between CDR3 peptides within each V-J. Welch's t-statistics and random forest reduced around 520 V-J features to under 15, which were used in a naive Bayes classifier (R e1071). TCRdb reanalyzed the raw reads on its own, using fastp at Q25 for trimming and MiXCR for clone calling, and kept in-frame beta chains. When rows share a CDR3 protein, they turn into one entry using the most common DNA and genes. These V and J calls rely on TCRdb rather than the paper's analysis. For this sample the table gives some 510,000 distinct CDR3 sequences, of which around 21% were detected only once. Clones ranked in the top ten supply more than 25% of the sample.

Stable Graves' hyperthyroidism was defined as no progression to ophthalmopathy during 18 months of follow-up. Hyperthyroidism patients were aged 18 to 65 years and newly diagnosed, with disease duration of less than 2 months. Patients with uncontrolled infections, other autoimmune diseases, pregnancy or lactation were excluded. Diagnoses were established on the basis of clinical symptoms, serum thyroxine and TRAb, thyroid ultrasound, and orbital computed tomography. PBMCs were isolated from 10 ml of fresh peripheral blood by Ficoll-Paque density gradient centrifugation. Total RNA was extracted using Trizol reagent, and RNA quality was assessed on an Agilent 2100 Bioanalyzer. The TCR was taken from a young man with Graves' hyperthyroidism. Sequencing was performed on blood.

The DNA sequence is TGTGCCAGCAGTTTAGGGATAAGTCAGCCCCAGCATTTT. Protein translation: CASSLGISQPQHF. In this chain, TRBV12-3 or TRBV12-4 is recombined with TRBJ1-5; the D gene is unclear. The CDR3 has 13 amino acids, counting the end cysteine and phenylalanine. Of all the DNA, just the CDR3 is kept, 39 bases in frame from base 1. V is reduced by 1 base and J by 6 bases, leaving a spacing of 7 bases between them.